Reported below is one T cell receptor (beta chain). These data are taken from a study of blood T cell repertoires in COVID-19. Study-wide context: The samples span acute and convalescent COVID-19 from the United States, Italy and Spain.

Trimming took off 3 bases at V and 6 bases at J, with 18 bases between the two ends. The CDR3 runs to 15 residues. Germline CDR1 SGHDT, CDR2 YYEEEE. Under the authors' procedure: For nucleated cells, counts were estimated from reference gene primer amplification. This table comes from immunoSEQ multiplex PCR, and its TCRdb copy is limited to in-frame clones, with some not included. From that table come the V and J calls and clone size; the DNA was used to work out D and trimming. The sample shows about 110,000 clones, around 78% of them seen only once. The sequenced sample was peripheral blood. The TCR sequence derives from a woman in her sixties with acute or convalescent COVID-19. V and J are TRBV5-6 and TRBJ1-1; D is possibly TRBD1 (5 bases). Here the CDR3 DNA reads TGTGCCAGCAGCTCCTTTACAGGATTAGGAGCTGAAGCTTTCTTT. Translation gives CASSSFTGLGAEAFF.